Listed below are T cell receptor beta chains from one sample, sequenced in a study of response to subunit inactivated influenza vaccine. MiXCR, applied by TCRdb to the RT-PCR reads, yields one record per CDR3 protein. The sample has just under 550,000 distinct CDR3 sequences, under 30% seen once. The sample also formed part of further work on T cells expressing NK-cell markers.

The specimen was CD4+ T cells sorted from PBMCs, collected approximately 13 days after vaccination. These receptor sequences come from a man aged 50 or older who received an inactivated influenza vaccine. Each CDR3 is given with its conserved first and last residue. D genes are given only for firm matches. A row's size may be missing; if present it is once, few, many or a size class.

TRBJ1-5 . few TRBV7-2 TGTGCCAGCAGCCTCCCGGGGGGACCCCAGCATTTT CASSLPGGPQHF
TRBJ2-3 TRBD2 . TRBV6-2/TRBV6-3 TGTGCCAGCAGCGCCGGGACTAGCGACACAGATACGCAGTATTTT CASSAGTSDTDTQYF
TRBJ2-2 TRBD2 . TRBV7-8 TGTGCCAGCAGCTTAGTGGGGACTAGCTCCGGGGAGCTGTTTTTT CASSLVGTSSGELFF
TRBJ2-2 . . TRBV5-1 TGCGCCAGCAGCTTACGGACGGCTGACACCGGGGAGCTGTTTTTT CASSLRTADTGELFF
TRBJ1-1 . . TRBV10-3 TGTGCCATCAGTGAGTACGGGGGGCGAAACACTGAAGCTTTCTTT CAISEYGGRNTEAFF
TRBJ2-1 TRBD2 . TRBV28 TGTGCCAGCAGTTTGAGAGCTAGCGGGAGGCGGCGGTTCTTC CASSLRASGRRRFF
TRBJ1-1 . few TRBV12-3/TRBV12-4 TGTGCCAGCAGTTTACCGACACTTATAGGTACCACTGAAGCTTTCTTT CASSLPTLIGTTEAFF
TRBJ2-3 . . TRBV5-6 TGTGCCAGTCGGTGGGGGCAGGGGCCTACCTCTACGCAGTATTTT CASRWGQGPTSTQYF
TRBJ2-5 . few TRBV30 TGTGCCTCCACGCCCATCCCGCAAGAGACCCAGTACTTC CASTPIPQETQYF
TRBJ2-1 . few TRBV12-3/TRBV12-4 TGTGCCAGCAGTGTTACGGGACCTCACAATGAGCAGTTCTTC CASSVTGPHNEQFF
TRBJ1-3 TRBD1 few TRBV30 TGTGCCTGGAGTCTCGGGACAGCGTCGGGAAACACCATATATTTT CAWSLGTASGNTIYF
TRBJ2-7 . many TRBV12-3/TRBV12-4 TGTGCCAGCAGTTCGGGCCTCTACGAGCAGTACTTC CASSSGLYEQYF
TRBJ1-2 TRBD1 once TRBV6-1 TGTGCCAGCAGCCGGGGGACAGTTCTTGGCTACACCTTC CASSRGTVLGYTF
TRBJ2-5 . few TRBV15 TGTGCCACCAGCCCAGGCGCAGGCTACCAAGAGACCCAGTACTTC CATSPGAGYQETQYF
TRBJ2-1 . . TRBV5-1 TGCGCCAGCAGCCCGCGGGACTCTACTAGGAATGAGCAGTTCTTC CASSPRDSTRNEQFF
TRBJ2-1 . few TRBV28 TGTGCCAGCAGTGCTGGAGGGTGGGGGAACAATGAGCAGTTCTTC CASSAGGWGNNEQFF
TRBJ2-3 . few TRBV4-3 TGCGCCAGCAGCCAAGATTGGTCAGGGGGGGTGGATACGCAGTATTTT CASSQDWSGGVDTQYF
TRBJ2-1 . . TRBV7-2 TGTGCCAGCACCACACGATTTGGCCTCAATGAGCAGTTCTTC CASTTRFGLNEQFF
TRBJ2-5 TRBD2 . TRBV2 TGTGCCAGCTCCGGGACTAGCGGGGGGCCGGTTTCAGAGACCCAGTACTTC CASSGTSGGPVSETQYF
TRBJ2-2 . . TRBV5-5 TGTGCCAGCAGCTTCCTTGGGGTGGGCACCGGGGAGCTGTTTTTT CASSFLGVGTGELFF
TRBJ2-2 TRBD1 . TRBV5-1 TGCGCCAGCAGCCGAGAGGGGGCCAGGACCGGGGAGCTGTTTTTT CASSREGARTGELFF
TRBJ2-2 TRBD2 few TRBV28 TGTGCCAGCACCATCAGCGGGGGCATAGGCACCGGGGAGCTGTTTTTT CASTISGGIGTGELFF
TRBJ2-7 . . TRBV25-1 TGTGCCAGCAGTGATAACAGGCATTCCTACGAGCAGTACTTC CASSDNRHSYEQYF
TRBJ2-1 . . TRBV14 TGTGCCAGCAGCCAAGTAACTTGGTCTGAGCAGTTCTTC CASSQVTWSEQFF
TRBJ2-5 . many TRBV29-1 TGCAGCGTTGACGGTCCTCAAGGGGAGACCCAGTACTTC CSVDGPQGETQYF
TRBJ1-3 TRBD1 . TRBV27 TGTGCCAGCAGTCCCGGGACAGGGAGTTTCTCTGGAAACACCATATATTTT CASSPGTGSFSGNTIYF
TRBJ1-2 . few TRBV7-2 TGTGCCAGCAGCTTAGGCCCTGGCGGCCCTGGCTACACCTTC CASSLGPGGPGYTF
TRBJ2-7 . . TRBV3-1 TGTGCCAGCAGCCAAGCTTTCGGGTACGAGCAGTACTTC CASSQAFGYEQYF
TRBJ2-3 . . TRBV9 TGTGCCAGCAGCGTAGGCCAACTAGCCACGCAGTATTTT CASSVGQLATQYF
TRBJ2-3 TRBD2 . TRBV5-7 TGTGCCAGCACCCGGGGAGGGGGCACAGATACGCAGTATTTT CASTRGGGTDTQYF
TRBJ2-7 . . TRBV6-2/TRBV6-3 TGTGCCAGCAGTCCCCGACTCTACGAGCAGTACTTC CASSPRLYEQYF
TRBJ2-5 . few TRBV6-5 TGTGCCAGCAGTTCCGCGCAGGGTGGCATGGAGACCCAGTACTTC CASSSAQGGMETQYF
TRBJ2-2 TRBD1 few TRBV7-2 TGTGCCAGCACTCAGGGGACAGTGAACACCGGGGAGCTGTTTTTT CASTQGTVNTGELFF
TRBJ2-1 TRBD2 . TRBV7-2 TGTGCCAGCAGTCAACGGCGGGGGGACTACAATGAGCAGTTCTTC CASSQRRGDYNEQFF
TRBJ2-3 TRBD2 . TRBV29-1 TGCAGCGTTGAATCGCTAGCGGGAGATACGCAGTATTTT CSVESLAGDTQYF
TRBJ2-2 . . TRBV9 TGTGCCAGCAGCACGACAGGGAGGAGCACCGGGGAGCTGTTTTTT CASSTTGRSTGELFF
TRBJ1-5 . many TRBV20-1 TGCAGTGCCAGGGACGGATCCTATAGCAATCAGCCCCAGCATTTT CSARDGSYSNQPQHF
TRBJ2-1 TRBD2 . TRBV3-1 TGTGCCAGCAGCCAAGCCGGGACTAGAGGGAATGAGCAGTTCTTC CASSQAGTRGNEQFF
TRBJ2-3 . few TRBV7-9 TGTGCCAGCAGGGGTCGTGGAGATACGCAGTATTTT CASRGRGDTQYF
TRBJ2-7 . few TRBV5-1 TGCGCCAGCAGGGCCGGGACGACCACTTACGAGCAGTACTTC CASRAGTTTYEQYF
TRBJ2-2 . . TRBV24-1 TGTGCCACCAGTGAGTTGGTCACCGGGGAGCTGTTTTTT CATSELVTGELFF
TRBJ2-1 TRBD2 . TRBV10-3 TGTGCCATCAGCCTACTAGCGGGGGCCAAGAATGAGCAGTTCTTC CAISLLAGAKNEQFF
TRBJ2-5 . . TRBV7-9 TGTGCCAGCACCTTAGGAGGCCAGCAAGAGACCCAGTACTTC CASTLGGQQETQYF
TRBJ2-1 TRBD2 . TRBV7-9 TGTGCCAGCCTCGTATCGACTAGCGCGAGGAATGAGCAGTTCTTC CASLVSTSARNEQFF
TRBJ2-5 . . TRBV14 TGTGCCAGCAGCAAGGGAACTAAAGAGACCCAGTACTTC CASSKGTKETQYF
TRBJ1-6 TRBD1 . TRBV11-2 TGTGCCAGCAGGACGACAGGGAGTTTCGATTCACCCCTCCACTTT CASRTTGSFDSPLHF
TRBJ2-1 TRBD2 . TRBV20-1 TGCAGTGCCGACGGCCGGGGGGGGCGCCCCAGTGAGCAGTTCTTC CSADGRGGRPSEQFF
TRBJ2-1 . few TRBV5-5 TGTGCCAGCAGCCTACCGGGACATGAGCAGTTCTTC CASSLPGHEQFF
TRBJ2-1 . . TRBV28 TGTGCCACCGGCGGAGGGCTTACCTACAATGAGCAGTTCTTC CATGGGLTYNEQFF
TRBJ1-4 . few TRBV5-6 TGTGCCAGCAGCTCAGGGGTTGCAACTAATGAAAAACTGTTTTTT CASSSGVATNEKLFF
TRBJ2-2 TRBD1 few TRBV5-1 TGCGCCAGCAGGAACAGGGGAGAAACCGGGGAGCTGTTTTTT CASRNRGETGELFF
TRBJ1-6 . few TRBV20-1 TGCAGTGCTAGAGATGGCCCTTCGCACTCACCCCTCCACTTT CSARDGPSHSPLHF
TRBJ1-2 TRBD1 . TRBV7-8 TGTGCCAGCAGCTTAGATTCGACAGGGATAGACTATGGCTACACCTTC CASSLDSTGIDYGYTF
TRBJ1-4 TRBD1 many TRBV5-1 TGCGCCAGCAGGGGGACAGGGGTTAACGAAAAACTGTTTTTT CASRGTGVNEKLFF
TRBJ2-7 . few TRBV6-1 TGTGCCAGCAGCCGGAAAACGAACAGCCAGGGCGAGCAGTACTTC CASSRKTNSQGEQYF
TRBJ1-4 . few TRBV5-1 TGCGCCAGCAGCCCGGGCCGTGAAAAACTGTTTTTT CASSPGREKLFF
TRBJ1-2 TRBD1 . TRBV9 TGTGCCAGCAGCGCAACAGGGGAAGGATATGGCTACACCTTC CASSATGEGYGYTF
TRBJ1-2 . few TRBV5-1 TGCGCCAGCAGCGACCGGGTAAACTATGGCTACACCTTC CASSDRVNYGYTF
TRBJ2-2 TRBD2 . TRBV28 TGTGCCGGAAGGACTAGCGGGATTTCGAACACCGGGGAGCTGTTTTTT CAGRTSGISNTGELFF
TRBJ2-1 TRBD2 once TRBV5-1 TGCGCCAGCAGCTTATCCGGGACTAGCGGGGGGGCCTATGAGCAGTTCTTC CASSLSGTSGGAYEQFF